This is a list of T cell receptor beta chains from one sample in a study of control samples from healthy donors and cancer patients. Some clones are missing from TCRdb's copy, which holds only in-frame ones; the method was immunoSEQ multiplex PCR. The repertoire holds 95,000 to 150,000 clones, with more than 85% as singletons. What was sequenced was blood. The receptor set was obtained from a woman in her late teens or twenties in good health. Both conserved end residues are part of each CDR3. The D gene is left open where the match is weak. Some rows have no size entry. The others give once, few or many, or a class for an expanded clone.

>NA|TRBJ2-2|NA|13|TRBV29-1
CSVAPQSPGELFF
TGCAGCGTTGCCCCGCAGAGTCCCGGGGAGCTGTTTTTT
>NA|TRBJ2-7|NA|15|TRBV7-2
CASSSKAGGPYEQYF
TGTGCCAGCAGCTCGAAGGCAGGCGGACCTTACGAGCAGTACTTC
>NA|TRBJ2-2|NA|18|TRBV15
CATSREQEGYLITGELFF
TGTGCCACCAGCAGAGAACAAGAAGGCTACCTAATCACCGGGGAGCTGTTTTTT
>NA|TRBJ1-2|NA|14|TRBV20-1
CSASLDPNYGGYTF
TGCAGTGCTAGTCTCGATCCAAACTATGGTGGCTACACCTTC
>TRBD1|TRBJ2-2|NA|16|TRBV28
CASSSPGQGTTGELFF
TGTGCCAGCAGTTCTCCGGGACAGGGGACGACCGGGGAGCTGTTTTTT
>NA|TRBJ2-7|NA|12|TRBV20-1
CSASSGSYEQYF
TGCAGTGCTAGTAGCGGCTCCTACGAGCAGTACTTC
>NA|TRBJ2-3|once|15|TRBV9
CASSPSGTPTDTQYF
TGTGCCAGCAGCCCCTCCGGGACTCCCACAGATACGCAGTATTTT
>NA|TRBJ1-2|NA|14|TRBV6-6
CASSGADRNYGYTF
TGTGCCAGCTCCGGGGCCGATCGTAACTATGGCTACACCTTC
>NA|TRBJ2-2|NA|13|TRBV7-2
CASSPVVAGELFF
TGTGCCAGCAGCCCCGTGGTTGCCGGGGAGCTGTTTTTT
>NA|TRBJ1-1|once|14|TRBV6-5
CASIIPEGETEAFF
TGTGCCAGCATTATCCCCGAAGGGGAAACTGAAGCTTTCTTT
>NA|TRBJ2-7|NA|12|TRBV15
CATSPRTPEQYF
TGTGCCACCAGCCCTCGCACCCCCGAGCAGTACTTC
>NA|TRBJ2-6|NA|14|TRBV27
CASRRITGANVLTF
TGTGCCAGCAGAAGGATCACTGGGGCCAACGTCCTGACTTTC
>TRBD1|TRBJ1-5|once|15|TRBV30
CAWSQHRGVIQPQHF
TGTGCCTGGAGCCAACACAGGGGGGTGATTCAGCCCCAGCATTTT
>NA|TRBJ1-1|NA|13|TRBV24-1
CATSLGEFTEAFF
TGTGCCACCAGTTTAGGGGAGTTCACTGAAGCTTTCTTT
>NA|TRBJ2-7|NA|14|TRBV5-6
CASSSFTAAYEQYF
TGTGCCAGCAGCTCATTCACAGCCGCCTACGAGCAGTACTTC
>TRBD1|TRBJ2-6|medium-sized|20|TRBV9
CASSAGTGNQPFSGANVLTF
TGTGCCAGCAGCGCCGGGACAGGGAACCAACCTTTCTCTGGGGCCAACGTCCTGACTTTC
>NA|TRBJ1-1|NA|11|TRBV11-1
CASSLGLEAFF
TGTGCCAGCAGCCTAGGACTCGAAGCTTTCTTT
>NA|TRBJ1-5|once|12|TRBV13
CAIDSYGQPQHF
TGTGCCATCGACAGTTATGGACAGCCCCAGCATTTT
>NA|TRBJ2-1|NA|15|TRBV27
CASSLQGGSYNEQFF
TGTGCCAGCAGTCTACAAGGGGGATCCTACAATGAGCAGTTCTTC
>TRBD2|TRBJ2-7|NA|17|TRBV27
CASSSDRGGATQYEQYF
TGTGCCAGCAGCTCAGATCGGGGGGGCGCGACCCAGTACGAGCAGTACTTC
>NA|TRBJ2-5|NA|15|TRBV19
CASSIGGKTQETQYF
TGTGCCAGTAGTATAGGAGGCAAAACGCAAGAGACCCAGTACTTC
>NA|TRBJ2-7|NA|14|TRBV7-2
CASSLGGNSYEQYF
TGTGCCAGCAGCTTAGGGGGAAACTCCTACGAGCAGTACTTC
>NA|TRBJ1-1|NA|16|TRBV6-4
CASRPIQGSGYTEAFF
TGTGCCAGCCGTCCTATACAGGGATCTGGTTACACTGAAGCTTTCTTT
>TRBD1|TRBJ1-6|NA|15|TRBV6-5
CASRDREGAYSPLHF
TGTGCCAGCAGGGACAGGGAGGGAGCCTATTCACCCCTCCACTTT
>NA|TRBJ2-5|once|15|TRBV5-4
CASSPRERRWETQYF
TGTGCCAGCAGCCCGAGGGAGCGGCGTTGGGAGACCCAGTACTTC
>NA|TRBJ1-3|few|15|TRBV3-1/TRBV3-2
CASSQDSGLGNTIYF
TGTGCCAGCAGCCAAGATTCAGGGTTGGGAAACACCATATATTTT
>NA|TRBJ1-4|NA|16|TRBV4-2
CASSQGGGGGDEKLFF
TGTGCCAGCAGCCAAGGGGGCGGCGGGGGGGATGAAAAACTGTTTTTT
>NA|TRBJ1-4|NA|14|TRBV10-3
CAISDPGLGEKLFF
TGTGCCATCAGTGATCCGGGGTTAGGGGAAAAACTGTTTTTT
>TRBD1|TRBJ2-5|once|18|TRBV6-1
CASSEARFPGTGSKTQYF
TGTGCCAGCAGTGAAGCGCGGTTTCCTGGGACAGGGAGTAAGACCCAGTACTTC
>NA|TRBJ1-1|NA|16|TRBV30
CAWTPLRGALNTEAFF
TGTGCCTGGACCCCGCTCCGGGGGGCCTTGAACACTGAAGCTTTCTTT
>TRBD2|TRBJ2-7|NA|16|TRBV18
CASSPPGLAGPYEQYF
TGTGCCAGCTCACCCCCGGGACTAGCGGGGCCCTACGAGCAGTACTTC
>TRBD2|TRBJ2-7|NA|14|TRBV5-6
CASSLWEGMNEQYF
TGTGCCAGCAGCTTGTGGGAGGGGATGAACGAGCAGTACTTC
>NA|TRBJ2-3|NA|15|TRBV28
CASVDLSGGTDTQYF
TGTGCCAGCGTCGACCTATCCGGCGGCACAGATACGCAGTATTTT
>NA|TRBJ2-6|NA|17|TRBV5-1
CASSLIPGIAGANVLTF
TGCGCCAGCAGCTTGATTCCAGGGATTGCTGGGGCCAACGTCCTGACTTTC
>NA|TRBJ2-3|NA|16|TRBV14
CASSHRLVGHTDTQYF
TGTGCCAGCAGCCACAGACTTGTAGGGCACACAGATACGCAGTATTTT
>NA|TRBJ1-5|few|12|TRBV12-3/TRBV12-4
CASNQDDQPQHF
TGTGCCAGCAACCAGGATGATCAGCCCCAGCATTTT
>TRBD2|TRBJ2-3|NA|19|TRBV4-2
CASSQDIPGERGGTDTQYF
TGTGCCAGCAGCCAAGATATTCCCGGGGAGCGGGGTGGGACAGATACGCAGTATTTT
>NA|TRBJ2-3|NA|14|TRBV13
CASSSLGGTDTQYF
TGTGCCAGCAGCTCCCTGGGGGGCACAGATACGCAGTATTTT
>NA|TRBJ1-5|NA|15|TRBV7-9
CASSIGTGPNQPQHF
TGTGCCAGCAGCATCGGGACCGGTCCTAATCAGCCCCAGCATTTT
>NA|TRBJ1-1|NA|13|TRBV4-1
CASSQGRATEAFF
TGCGCCAGCAGCCAAGGTCGGGCCACTGAAGCTTTCTTT
>NA|TRBJ2-3|NA|14|TRBV6-5
CASSYLRGANTQYF
TGTGCCAGCAGTTACCTACGGGGGGCTAATACGCAGTATTTT
>TRBD1|TRBJ2-2|NA|19|TRBV24-1
CATSDAIGTGPFNTGELFF
TGTGCCACCAGTGATGCAATCGGGACAGGGCCTTTCAACACCGGGGAGCTGTTTTTT
>NA|TRBJ1-2|NA|13|TRBV3-1/TRBV3-2
CASSRTDSYGYTF
TGTGCCAGCAGCCGGACGGACAGCTATGGCTACACCTTC
>NA|TRBJ2-7|NA|16|TRBV7-9
CASSRGEGSGLDEQYF
TGTGCCAGCAGCAGGGGGGAGGGCAGCGGACTAGACGAGCAGTACTTC
>NA|TRBJ1-2|NA|13|TRBV30
CAWSTHGGYGYTF
TGTGCCTGGAGTACGCACGGAGGCTATGGCTACACCTTC
>NA|TRBJ2-5|NA|14|TRBV18
CASSPKDTQETQYF
TGTGCCAGCTCACCTAAGGACACTCAAGAGACCCAGTACTTC
>TRBD1|TRBJ1-2|NA|16|TRBV5-1
CASSLAGTAINYGYTF
TGCGCCAGCAGCTTGGCCGGGACAGCTATTAACTATGGCTACACCTTC
>NA|TRBJ2-5|NA|15|TRBV6-5
CASSPTLQGAETQYF
TGTGCCAGCAGCCCGACCCTACAGGGTGCGGAGACCCAGTACTTC
>NA|TRBJ2-3|NA|18|TRBV5-6
CASSRTLFESWGTDTQYF
TGTGCCAGCAGCCGGACGCTCTTCGAGTCATGGGGCACAGATACGCAGTATTTT
>NA|TRBJ1-1|NA|15|TRBV6-6
CASIRSRQMNTEAFF
TGTGCCAGCATTCGGTCAAGACAGATGAACACTGAAGCTTTCTTT
>NA|TRBJ2-7|NA|12|TRBV27
CASSFRGDEQYF
TGTGCCAGCAGTTTCAGAGGGGACGAGCAGTACTTC
>NA|TRBJ2-3|NA|14|TRBV4-2
CASSLDSATDTQYF
TGTGCCAGCAGCCTTGATAGCGCCACAGATACGCAGTATTTT
>NA|TRBJ2-7|NA|14|TRBV25-1
CASSEQGPNYEQYF
TGTGCCAGCAGTGAACAGGGGCCCAACTACGAGCAGTACTTC
>TRBD1|TRBJ2-3|NA|15|TRBV11-1
CASRKGDRVTDTQYF
TGTGCCAGCAGGAAAGGGGACAGGGTAACAGATACGCAGTATTTT